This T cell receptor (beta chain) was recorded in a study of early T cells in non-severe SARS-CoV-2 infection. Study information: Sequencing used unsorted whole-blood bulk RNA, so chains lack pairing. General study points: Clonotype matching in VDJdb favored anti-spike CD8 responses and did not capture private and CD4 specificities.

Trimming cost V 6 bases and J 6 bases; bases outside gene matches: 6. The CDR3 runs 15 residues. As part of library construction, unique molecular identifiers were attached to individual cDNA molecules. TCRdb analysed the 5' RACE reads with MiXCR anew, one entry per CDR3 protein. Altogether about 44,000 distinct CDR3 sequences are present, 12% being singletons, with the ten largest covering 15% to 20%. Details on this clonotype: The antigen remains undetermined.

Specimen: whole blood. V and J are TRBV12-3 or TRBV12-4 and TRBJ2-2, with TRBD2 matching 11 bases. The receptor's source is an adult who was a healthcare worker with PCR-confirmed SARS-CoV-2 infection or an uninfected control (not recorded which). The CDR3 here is CASRTSGMLAGELFF. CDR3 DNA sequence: TGTGCCAGCAGGACTAGCGGGATGTTGGCCGGGGAGCTGTTTTTT.